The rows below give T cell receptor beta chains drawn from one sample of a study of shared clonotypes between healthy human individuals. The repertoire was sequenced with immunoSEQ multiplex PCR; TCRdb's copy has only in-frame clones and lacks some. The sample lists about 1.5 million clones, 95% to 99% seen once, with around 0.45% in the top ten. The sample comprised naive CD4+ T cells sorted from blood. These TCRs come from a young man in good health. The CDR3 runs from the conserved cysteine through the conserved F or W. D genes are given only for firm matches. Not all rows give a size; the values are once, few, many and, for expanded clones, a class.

CDR3 protein: CASSEVTGGEYF
CDR3 DNA: TGTGCCAGCAGTGAAGTCACAGGCGGGGAGTACTTC
D gene: -
clone size: -
J gene: TRBJ2-7
V gene: TRBV6-1

CDR3 protein: CASSSLAGGPGNEQFF
CDR3 DNA: TGTGCCAGCAGTTCCCTAGCGGGAGGGCCGGGTAATGAGCAGTTCTTC
D gene: TRBD2
clone size: -
J gene: TRBJ2-1
V gene: TRBV6-5

CDR3 protein: CASMGRLYTEAFF
CDR3 DNA: TGTGCCAGCATGGGCAGGTTGTACACTGAAGCTTTCTTT
D gene: -
clone size: -
J gene: TRBJ1-1
V gene: TRBV2

CDR3 protein: CASSRSWTSGRAIETQYF
CDR3 DNA: TGCGCCAGCAGCCGCAGCTGGACTAGCGGGAGGGCCATAGAGACCCAGTACTTC
D gene: TRBD2
clone size: -
J gene: TRBJ2-5
V gene: TRBV5-1

CDR3 protein: CASSITQGVKGYTF
CDR3 DNA: TGTGCCAGCAGCATAACACAGGGAGTTAAGGGCTACACCTTC
D gene: -
clone size: -
J gene: TRBJ1-2
V gene: TRBV28

CDR3 protein: CASSHGWASGSAGELFF
CDR3 DNA: TGCGCCAGCAGCCATGGTTGGGCTAGCGGGAGCGCCGGGGAGCTGTTTTTT
D gene: TRBD2
clone size: -
J gene: TRBJ2-2
V gene: TRBV5-1

CDR3 protein: CASSSPGDTQYF
CDR3 DNA: TGTGCCAGCTCGTCCCCCGGGGATACGCAGTATTTT
D gene: -
clone size: -
J gene: TRBJ2-3
V gene: TRBV18

CDR3 protein: CASSPRARRREQYF
CDR3 DNA: TGTGCCAGCAGTCCCCGGGCCCGGAGGAGGGAGCAGTACTTC
D gene: -
clone size: -
J gene: TRBJ2-7
V gene: TRBV27

CDR3 protein: CASGGINEKLFF
CDR3 DNA: TGTGCCAGCGGGGGGATAAATGAAAAACTGTTTTTT
D gene: -
clone size: -
J gene: TRBJ1-4
V gene: TRBV28

CDR3 protein: CASSVGPGELFF
CDR3 DNA: TGTGCCAGCAGCGTAGGACCCGGGGAGCTGTTTTTT
D gene: -
clone size: -
J gene: TRBJ2-2
V gene: TRBV9

CDR3 protein: CASISLAGSRNEQYF
CDR3 DNA: TGTGCCAGCATATCGCTAGCGGGATCACGGAACGAGCAGTACTTC
D gene: TRBD2
clone size: -
J gene: TRBJ2-7
V gene: TRBV2

CDR3 protein: CASRLAGAHEQYF
CDR3 DNA: TGTGCCAGCAGACTAGCGGGAGCCCACGAGCAGTACTTC
D gene: TRBD2
clone size: -
J gene: TRBJ2-7
V gene: TRBV27

CDR3 protein: CASSLETGGGYTF
CDR3 DNA: TGCGCCAGCAGCCTAGAGACAGGTGGGGGCTACACCTTC
D gene: -
clone size: -
J gene: TRBJ1-2
V gene: TRBV4-1

CDR3 protein: CASSQDGPKSAGGSYEQYF
CDR3 DNA: TGCGCCAGCAGCCAAGATGGGCCCAAGAGCGCGGGAGGGTCCTACGAGCAGTACTTC
D gene: TRBD2
clone size: -
J gene: TRBJ2-7
V gene: TRBV4-1

CDR3 protein: CASSSTSENTGELFF
CDR3 DNA: TGTGCCAGCAGCTCGACTAGCGAGAACACCGGGGAGCTGTTTTTT
D gene: TRBD2
clone size: -
J gene: TRBJ2-2
V gene: TRBV7-8

CDR3 protein: CASSQEYRLTGELFF
CDR3 DNA: TGCGCCAGCAGCCAAGAATACAGGCTCACCGGGGAGCTGTTTTTT
D gene: -
clone size: -
J gene: TRBJ2-2
V gene: TRBV4-3

CDR3 protein: CASSPRPAPEKLFF
CDR3 DNA: TGTGCCAGCAGCCCCCGGCCAGCGCCTGAAAAACTGTTTTTT
D gene: -
clone size: -
J gene: TRBJ1-4
V gene: TRBV9

CDR3 protein: CASSQGAFRGQPYQETQYF
CDR3 DNA: TGCGCCAGCAGCCAAGGGGCATTTCGGGGACAGCCCTACCAAGAGACCCAGTACTTC
D gene: TRBD1
clone size: -
J gene: TRBJ2-5
V gene: TRBV4-1

CDR3 protein: CAWTVNTGELFF
CDR3 DNA: TGTGCCTGGACGGTGAACACCGGGGAGCTGTTTTTT
D gene: -
clone size: -
J gene: TRBJ2-2
V gene: TRBV30

CDR3 protein: CASSREGTPYEQYF
CDR3 DNA: TGCGCCAGCAGTCGGGAGGGGACCCCTTACGAGCAGTACTTC
D gene: TRBD2
clone size: -
J gene: TRBJ2-7
V gene: TRBV5-1

CDR3 protein: CASRSKETQYF
CDR3 DNA: TGTGCCAGCAGATCGAAAGAGACCCAGTACTTC
D gene: -
clone size: -
J gene: TRBJ2-5
V gene: TRBV6-6

CDR3 protein: CASSWGGDDSNQPQHF
CDR3 DNA: TGTGCCAGCAGCTGGGGGGGGGATGATAGCAATCAGCCCCAGCATTTT
D gene: -
clone size: once
J gene: TRBJ1-5
V gene: TRBV5-4

CDR3 protein: CASSLLGVPRAFF
CDR3 DNA: TGTGCCAGCAGCTTGTTAGGGGTGCCTCGAGCTTTCTTT
D gene: -
clone size: -
J gene: TRBJ1-1
V gene: TRBV5-6

CDR3 protein: CASSARTGAISYEQYF
CDR3 DNA: TGTGCCAGCAGCGCCCGGACAGGGGCTATCTCCTACGAGCAGTACTTC
D gene: TRBD1
clone size: -
J gene: TRBJ2-7
V gene: TRBV14

CDR3 protein: CASSFRGQGQPQHF
CDR3 DNA: TGTGCCAGCAGTTTTCGGGGGCAAGGGCAGCCCCAGCATTTT
D gene: -
clone size: once
J gene: TRBJ1-5
V gene: TRBV28

CDR3 protein: CASSQGHLAGVGSGEQYF
CDR3 DNA: TGTGCCAGCAGCCAAGGGCATCTAGCGGGAGTCGGTAGTGGCGAGCAGTACTTC
D gene: TRBD2
clone size: once
J gene: TRBJ2-7
V gene: TRBV14

CDR3 protein: CASSSHNEQFF
CDR3 DNA: TGTGCCAGCAGTTCCCACAATGAGCAGTTCTTC
D gene: -
clone size: -
J gene: TRBJ2-1
V gene: TRBV27

CDR3 protein: CASSPGAGVYNEQFF
CDR3 DNA: TGTGCCAGCAGTCCGGGAGCAGGCGTCTACAATGAGCAGTTCTTC
D gene: -
clone size: -
J gene: TRBJ2-1
V gene: TRBV28

CDR3 protein: CASSLFAGGPENEQFF
CDR3 DNA: TGTGCCAGCAGCTTATTTGCGGGAGGGCCAGAAAATGAGCAGTTCTTC
D gene: TRBD2
clone size: -
J gene: TRBJ2-1
V gene: TRBV7-3